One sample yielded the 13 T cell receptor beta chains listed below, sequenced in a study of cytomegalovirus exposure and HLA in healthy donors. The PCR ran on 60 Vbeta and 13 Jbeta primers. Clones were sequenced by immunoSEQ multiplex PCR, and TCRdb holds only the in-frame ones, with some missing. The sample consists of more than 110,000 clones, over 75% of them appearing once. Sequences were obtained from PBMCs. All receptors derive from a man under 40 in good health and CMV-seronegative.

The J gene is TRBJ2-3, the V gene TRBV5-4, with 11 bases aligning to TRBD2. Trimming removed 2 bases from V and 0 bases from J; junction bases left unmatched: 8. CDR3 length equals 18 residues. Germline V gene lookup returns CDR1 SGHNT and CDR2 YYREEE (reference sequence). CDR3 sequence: CASSLRGLADYSTDTQYF. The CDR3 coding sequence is TGTGCCAGCAGCTTAAGGGGACTAGCGGACTATAGCACAGATACGCAGTATTTT.

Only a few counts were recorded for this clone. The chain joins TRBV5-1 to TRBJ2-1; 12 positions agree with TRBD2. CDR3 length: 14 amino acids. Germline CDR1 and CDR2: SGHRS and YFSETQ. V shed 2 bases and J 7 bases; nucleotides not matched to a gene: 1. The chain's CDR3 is CASSFLAGGNEQFF. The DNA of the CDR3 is TGCGCCAGCAGCTTCCTAGCGGGAGGGAATGAGCAGTTCTTC.

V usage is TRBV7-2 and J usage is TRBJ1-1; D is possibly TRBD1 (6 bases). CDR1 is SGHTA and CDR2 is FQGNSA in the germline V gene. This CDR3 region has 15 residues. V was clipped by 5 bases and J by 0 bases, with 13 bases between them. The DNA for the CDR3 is TGTGCCAGCAGCCTCACGACAGGTATGAACACTGAAGCTTTCTTT. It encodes CASSLTTGMNTEAFF.

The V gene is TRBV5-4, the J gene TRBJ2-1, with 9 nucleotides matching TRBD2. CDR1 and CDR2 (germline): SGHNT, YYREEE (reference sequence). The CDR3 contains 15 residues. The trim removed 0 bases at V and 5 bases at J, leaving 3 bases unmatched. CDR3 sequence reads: CASSLASGRNNEQFF. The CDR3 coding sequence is TGTGCCAGCAGCTTGGCCAGCGGGAGGAACAATGAGCAGTTCTTC.

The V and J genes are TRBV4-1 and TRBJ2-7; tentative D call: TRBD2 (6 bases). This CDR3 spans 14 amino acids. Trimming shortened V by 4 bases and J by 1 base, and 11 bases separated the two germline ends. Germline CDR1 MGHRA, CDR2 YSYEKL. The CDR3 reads CASSLTRESYEQYF. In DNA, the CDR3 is TGCGCCAGCAGCCTGACCCGGGAGTCCTACGAGCAGTACTTC.

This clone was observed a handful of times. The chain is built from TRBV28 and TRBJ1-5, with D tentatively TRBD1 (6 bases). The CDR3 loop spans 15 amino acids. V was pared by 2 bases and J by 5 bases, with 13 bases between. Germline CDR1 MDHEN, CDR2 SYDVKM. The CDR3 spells CASSLRGQGYQPQHF. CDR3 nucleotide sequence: TGTGCCAGCAGTTTAAGGGGTCAGGGGTATCAGCCCCAGCATTTT. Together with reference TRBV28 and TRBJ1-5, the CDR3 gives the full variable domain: DVKVTQSSRYLVKRTGEKVFLECVQDMDHENMFWYRQDPGLGLRLIYFSYDVKMKEKGDIPEGYSVSREKKERFSLILESASTNQTSMYLCASSLRGQGYQPQHFGDGTRLSIL.

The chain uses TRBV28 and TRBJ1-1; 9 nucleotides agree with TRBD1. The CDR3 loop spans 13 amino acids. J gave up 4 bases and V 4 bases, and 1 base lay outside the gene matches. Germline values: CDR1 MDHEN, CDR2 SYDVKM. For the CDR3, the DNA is TGTGCCAGCAGTTCACAGGGGGCCACTGAAGCTTTCTTT. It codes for CASSSQGATEAFF.

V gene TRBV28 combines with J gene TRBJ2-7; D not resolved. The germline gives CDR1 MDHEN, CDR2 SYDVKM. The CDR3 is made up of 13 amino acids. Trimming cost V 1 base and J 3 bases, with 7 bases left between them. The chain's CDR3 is CASSLLESYEQYF. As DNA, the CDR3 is TGTGCCAGCAGTTTATTGGAGAGCTACGAGCAGTACTTC.

CDR3 sequence reads: CTSSRNGDVGDTQYF. The CDR3 DNA follows: TGCACCAGCAGCCGCAACGGGGATGTGGGGGATACGCAGTATTTT. The rearrangement uses TRBV1 and TRBJ2-3; the DNA was not used to check the table's D call, TRBD2. TRBV1 is annotated as a pseudogene. The CDR3 length is 15 residues.

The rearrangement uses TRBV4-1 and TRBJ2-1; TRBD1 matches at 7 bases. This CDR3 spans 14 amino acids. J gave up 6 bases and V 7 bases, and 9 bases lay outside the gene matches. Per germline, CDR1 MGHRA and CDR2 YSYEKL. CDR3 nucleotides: TGCGCCAGCACCCCGAAGGACAGGATCAATGAGCAGTTCTTC. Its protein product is CASTPKDRINEQFF.

The CDR3 here is CASSLDSSSTNEKLFF. In DNA, the CDR3 is TGTGCCAGCAGCTTAGATAGTTCTTCAACTAATGAAAAACTGTTTTTT. The rearrangement joins TRBV7-2 to TRBJ1-4; D uncertain. This CDR3 is 16 amino acids long. Germline CDR1 SGHTA, CDR2 FQGNSA. Between the trimmed V and J ends, which lost 1 base and 0 bases, there was a span of 9 bases.

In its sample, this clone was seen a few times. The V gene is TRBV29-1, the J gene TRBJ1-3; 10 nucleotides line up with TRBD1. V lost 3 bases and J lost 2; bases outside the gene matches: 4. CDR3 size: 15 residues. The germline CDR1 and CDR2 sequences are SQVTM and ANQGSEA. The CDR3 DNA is TGCAGCGTTGACACCGGGACAGGGGCTGGAAACACCATATATTTT. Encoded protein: CSVDTGTGAGNTIYF.

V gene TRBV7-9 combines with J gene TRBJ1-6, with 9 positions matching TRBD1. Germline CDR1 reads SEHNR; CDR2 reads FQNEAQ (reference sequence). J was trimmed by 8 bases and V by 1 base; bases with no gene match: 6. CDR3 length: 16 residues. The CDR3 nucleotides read TGTGCCAGCAGCTTAGGGCCGGGACAGGGTCATTCACCCCTCCACTTT. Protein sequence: CASSLGPGQGHSPLHF.